The rows below give T cell receptor beta chains drawn from one sample of a study of blood T cell repertoires in COVID-19. Repertoires were generated with immunoSEQ multiplex PCR, while TCRdb's copy carries only in-frame clones and drops some. The repertoire holds 100,000 to 150,000 clones, with approximately 88% as singletons. Sequencing was carried out using peripheral blood. All receptors derive from a woman in her thirties who had recovered from COVID-19. Both conserved end residues are part of each CDR3. A D gene is named only where the DNA matches it firmly. A clone size is listed for some rows: how often the clone was seen (once, few, many), or a class if it is expanded.

J gene	CDR3 length	D gene	V gene	clone size	CDR3 DNA	CDR3 protein
TRBJ1-4	11	.	TRBV7-9	.	TGTGCCGCAGGAACTAATGAAAAACTGTTTTTT	CAAGTNEKLFF
TRBJ1-3	18	.	TRBV7-9	.	TGTGCCAGCACTGGGACCCACCGGGGGTTACCAAGTGGAAACACCATATATTTT	CASTGTHRGLPSGNTIYF
TRBJ2-7	12	TRBD2	TRBV19	.	TGTGCCAGTTCACTAGCGAGCTACGAGCAGTACTTC	CASSLASYEQYF
TRBJ1-1	13	.	TRBV7-2	.	TGTGCCAGCAGCTACTACGGGGGCACTGAAGCTTTCTTT	CASSYYGGTEAFF
TRBJ2-1	16	.	TRBV7-9	.	.	CASSFRARESYNEQFF
TRBJ2-7	15	TRBD2	TRBV11-2	once	TGTGCCAGCAGACCACTAGCGGGAGACAGGGCAGAGCAGTACTTC	CASRPLAGDRAEQYF
TRBJ1-3	16	.	TRBV9	once	TGTGCCAGCAGCGTAGCCCGCAGGGCCGATGGAAACACCATATATTTT	CASSVARRADGNTIYF
TRBJ2-3	13	.	TRBV2	.	TGTGCCAGCAGTGGACTAGTATTAAATACGCAGTATTTT	CASSGLVLNTQYF
TRBJ1-1	14	.	TRBV18	.	TGTGCCAGCTCACCAACAGGGAAGAACACTGAAGCTTTCTTT	CASSPTGKNTEAFF
TRBJ2-3	15	TRBD1	TRBV27	few	TGTGCCAGCAGTTTGATCGAGGGGGCGGCAGATACGCAGTATTTT	CASSLIEGAADTQYF
TRBJ2-1	14	TRBD2	TRBV15	.	TGTGCCACCAGCATAGCGGGAGTGTACAATGAGCAGTTCTTC	CATSIAGVYNEQFF
TRBJ1-5	17	TRBD1	TRBV4-2	.	TGTGCCAGCAGCCAAGAGGTGAAGCAGGGGGATAATCAGCCCCAGCATTTT	CASSQEVKQGDNQPQHF
TRBJ1-5	13	.	TRBV6-5	once	TGTGCCAGCAGCCGACAGGAGAATCAGCCCCAGCATTTT	CASSRQENQPQHF
TRBJ2-1	16	TRBD2	TRBV6-6	.	TGTGCCACCCAAACCCCGGGGAGGGGTTCCTACAATGAGCAGTTCTTC	CATQTPGRGSYNEQFF
TRBJ1-4	16	.	TRBV7-9	.	TGTGCCAGCAGCTTACTAGAGGGCGGTCCTAATGAAAAACTGTTTTTT	CASSLLEGGPNEKLFF
TRBJ2-5	15	TRBD2	TRBV5-6	few	TGTGCCAGCTCGGCCAGCGGGAGGTTAGGGGAGACCCAGTACTTC	CASSASGRLGETQYF
TRBJ2-1	14	TRBD2	TRBV20-1	.	TGCAGTGCTAGTCCTAGCGGGAGCCTGGATGAGCAGTTCTTC	CSASPSGSLDEQFF
TRBJ2-5	16	TRBD2	TRBV18	few	TGTGCCAGCTCACCAGCGGCTAGCGGGATTTGGGAGACCCAGTACTTC	CASSPAASGIWETQYF
TRBJ2-5	14	.	TRBV11-2	.	TGTGCCAGCAGCCCAACAGGGAAACGGGAGACCCAGTACTTC	CASSPTGKRETQYF
TRBJ1-3	13	.	TRBV6-5	.	TGTGCCAGCAGAGTCAGCTCTGGAAACACCATATATTTT	CASRVSSGNTIYF
TRBJ2-7	16	.	TRBV6-2/TRBV6-3	.	TGTGCCAGCAGTTACGAAACCCCAAGCGAGAGGGCCGAGCAGTACTTC	CASSYETPSERAEQYF
TRBJ1-6	15	.	TRBV5-4	few	TGTGCCAGCAGGGACTGGGGTAGGAGGAATTCACCCCTCCACTTT	CASRDWGRRNSPLHF
TRBJ1-1	14	TRBD1	TRBV9	.	TGTGCCAGCAGCGTGGGACAGGGGAGGACTGAAGCTTTCTTT	CASSVGQGRTEAFF
TRBJ2-7	13	.	TRBV5-1	.	TGCGCCAGCGGCGTTGATGGAGGATACGAGCAGTACTTC	CASGVDGGYEQYF
TRBJ1-1	14	TRBD1	TRBV10-3	.	TGTGCCATCGCGCCGGGACAGGTGAACACTGAAGCTTTCTTT	CAIAPGQVNTEAFF
TRBJ2-1	13	.	TRBV27	.	TGTGCCAGCAGTGGGCAGGGGTACAATGAGCAGTTCTTC	CASSGQGYNEQFF
TRBJ1-6	15	TRBD1	TRBV6-1	.	TGTGCCAGCAGTGAACCAGGACAGGGGAATTCACCCCTCCACTTT	CASSEPGQGNSPLHF
TRBJ1-4	18	TRBD1	TRBV19	.	TGTGCCAGTAGTAAGAGACAGGGCCGGACCGCAACTAATGAAAAACTGTTTTTT	CASSKRQGRTATNEKLFF
TRBJ1-1	13	.	TRBV28	.	TGTGCCAGCAGTTTAGGGGCCTCCCCGAGAGCTTTCTTT	CASSLGASPRAFF
TRBJ1-5	17	.	TRBV20-1	.	TGCAGTGCTAGTGGGAGGGGAGGATTATATAGCAATCAGCCCCAGCATTTT	CSASGRGGLYSNQPQHF
TRBJ2-1	15	TRBD2	TRBV3-1/TRBV3-2	.	TGTGCCAGCAGCCTTACTAGCGGAATATACAATGAGCAGTTCTTC	CASSLTSGIYNEQFF
TRBJ1-1	12	.	TRBV6-1	.	TGTGCCAGCAGTGACGGTCTTATAGAAGCTTTCTTT	CASSDGLIEAFF
TRBJ2-3	16	TRBD1	TRBV7-3	.	TGTGCCAGCAGCTTGACAGGGGCCTCTAGCACAGATACGCAGTATTTT	CASSLTGASSTDTQYF
TRBJ1-4	15	TRBD1	TRBV5-1	.	TGCGCCAGCAGCTTGTCCGGGACAGGGGTTGAAAAACTGTTTTTT	CASSLSGTGVEKLFF
TRBJ2-7	16	TRBD1	TRBV19	.	TGTGCCAGTAGTACGAGGGGGACAGGGGAAAACTACGAGCAGTACTTC	CASSTRGTGENYEQYF
TRBJ2-3	16	.	TRBV9	.	TGTGCCAGCAGCTCAGCTATATGGAGTATCACAGATACGCAGTATTTT	CASSSAIWSITDTQYF
TRBJ2-7	13	.	TRBV6-5	.	TGTGCCAGCAGTTACCGGACTAACTACGAGCAGTACTTC	CASSYRTNYEQYF
TRBJ2-7	15	.	TRBV4-2	.	TGTGCCAGCAGCCAAGAAAACGGCGGCCTCTACGAGCAGTACTTC	CASSQENGGLYEQYF
TRBJ2-1	14	TRBD2	TRBV7-9	.	TGTGCCAGCATCGATTCGGGGGGCTACAATGAGCAGTTCTTC	CASIDSGGYNEQFF
TRBJ2-3	15	.	TRBV25-1	once	TGTGCCAGCAGTGTCCTTTATGGGGGCGGAGATACGCAGTATTTT	CASSVLYGGGDTQYF
TRBJ1-2	15	.	TRBV18	.	TGTGCCAGCTCACCTGAGACAGCAGTCTACTATGGCTACACCTTC	CASSPETAVYYGYTF
TRBJ1-2	14	TRBD1	TRBV6-1	.	TGTGCCAGCAGTGAGACAGGGGTTCACTATGGCTACACCTTC	CASSETGVHYGYTF
TRBJ1-5	16	.	TRBV27	.	TGTGCCAGCAGTCCCATACAGGCTTCTCGCGCTCAGCCCCAGCATTTT	CASSPIQASRAQPQHF
TRBJ1-5	16	TRBD1	TRBV4-1	.	TGCGCCAGCAGCTTCAAGATCGGACAGGCCTATCAGCCCCAGCATTTT	CASSFKIGQAYQPQHF
TRBJ1-2	16	TRBD1	TRBV5-6	.	TGTGCCAGCAGCTTGCTAACCCAGGGGGAAAACTATGGCTACACCTTC	CASSLLTQGENYGYTF
TRBJ1-1	13	TRBD1	TRBV10-3	.	TGTGCCATCAGTGACCATGAGGGGGCGGAAGCTTTCTTT	CAISDHEGAEAFF
TRBJ1-4	14	TRBD1	TRBV7-9	.	TGTGCCAGCAGCCTCCGGGACAGGGGCGAAAAACTGTTTTTT	CASSLRDRGEKLFF
TRBJ2-2	13	.	TRBV7-3	.	TGTGCCAGCAGCCCCTACGTGGCCGGGGAGCTGTTTTTT	CASSPYVAGELFF
TRBJ2-2	16	TRBD1	TRBV7-8	.	TGTGCCAGCAGCTTACTAGCCAGGGGGTCGGGCGGGGAGCTGTTTTTT	CASSLLARGSGGELFF
TRBJ2-7	13	.	TRBV10-3	.	TGTGCCATCAGTGATAAAAGAGGCTACGAGCAGTACTTC	CAISDKRGYEQYF
TRBJ2-5	18	.	TRBV15	.	TGTGCCACCAGCAGGGCCGACCTCCAGGGGCGGCGTAGGGAGACCCAGTACTTC	CATSRADLQGRRRETQYF
TRBJ2-1	17	TRBD2	TRBV19	.	TGTGCCAGTAGTGGCCACTTAGCGGGGGAGCTAGCCAATGAGCAGTTCTTC	CASSGHLAGELANEQFF
TRBJ1-6	15	.	TRBV19	.	TGTGCCAGTAGTACCCCGGTCGACAGAAATTCACCCCTCCACTTT	CASSTPVDRNSPLHF
TRBJ1-6	15	.	TRBV7-2	.	TGTGCCAGCAGCTTTGACAGCCTGGGTCTATCACCCCTCCACTTT	CASSFDSLGLSPLHF
TRBJ2-5	12	.	TRBV5-1	.	TGCGCCAGTTCAACGGGACAAGAGACCCAGTACTTC	CASSTGQETQYF
TRBJ1-1	13	.	TRBV11-3	.	TGTGCCAGCAGCTTAGACGTGAACACTGAAGCTTTCTTT	CASSLDVNTEAFF
TRBJ2-1	14	TRBD2	TRBV7-9	.	TGTGCCAGCAGCTTGACCGGGACTAGTTTGTATCAGTTCTTC	CASSLTGTSLYQFF
TRBJ1-1	15	.	TRBV2	.	TGTGCCAGCAGCGAGCAAGGCCAGGGGAACACTGAAGCTTTCTTT	CASSEQGQGNTEAFF
TRBJ1-1	13	.	TRBV14	.	TGTGCCAGCAGCCAACAGGTGAACACTGAAGCTTTCTTT	CASSQQVNTEAFF